This T cell receptor beta chain was captured by sequencing in a study of cytomegalovirus exposure and HLA in healthy donors. The germline V gene has CDR1 SGDLS and CDR2 YYNGEE. The CDR3 contains 14 residues. V lost 0 bases, J lost 9 bases, and 13 bases lay in between. A remark on this clone: What it binds is unknown.

A multiplex PCR was run with 60 Vbeta primers and 13 Jbeta primers. Repertoires were generated with immunoSEQ multiplex PCR, while TCRdb's copy carries only in-frame clones and drops some. The sample includes 120,000 or so clones, around 80% of them seen just once. Overall study results and limits: Most TCR sequences were seen very rarely across donors, but some public TCRs occurred in many. Immune exposure information available was restricted to CMV serostatus. A later look showed TCR association rates differing by HLA locus, highest for DRB1 and lowest for HLA-C. V- and J-gene trimming in TCR beta was tied to a missense DCLRE1C variant by an analysis performed later.

This clonotype was obtained from a female donor in good health and CMV-seronegative. Sequencing input: PBMCs. The chain joins TRBV9 to TRBJ2-1; a possible D gene is TRBD2 (6 bases). This CDR3 is CASSVAGEGFEQFF. The CDR3 DNA sequence: TGTGCCAGCAGCGTAGCGGGAGAAGGTTTTGAGCAGTTCTTC.